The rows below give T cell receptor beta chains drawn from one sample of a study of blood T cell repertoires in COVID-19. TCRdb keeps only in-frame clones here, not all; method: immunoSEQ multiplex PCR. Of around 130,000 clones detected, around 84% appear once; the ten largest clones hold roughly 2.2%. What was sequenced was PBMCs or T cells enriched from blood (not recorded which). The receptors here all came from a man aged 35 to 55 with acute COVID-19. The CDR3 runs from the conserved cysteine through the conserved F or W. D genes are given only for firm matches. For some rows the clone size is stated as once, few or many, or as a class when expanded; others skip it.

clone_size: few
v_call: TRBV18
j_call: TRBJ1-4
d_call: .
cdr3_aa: CASSPGGFRGEKLFF
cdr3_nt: TGTGCCAGCTCACCGGGAGGATTCAGAGGAGAAAAACTGTTTTTT

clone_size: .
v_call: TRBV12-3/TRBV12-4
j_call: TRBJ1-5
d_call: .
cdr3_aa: CASSLLADQPQHF
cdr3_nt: TGTGCCAGCAGTTTATTGGCAGATCAGCCCCAGCATTTT

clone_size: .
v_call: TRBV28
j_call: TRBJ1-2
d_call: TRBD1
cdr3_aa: CASSLSGGGYTF
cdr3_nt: TGTGCCAGCAGTTTATCAGGGGGGGGCTACACCTTC

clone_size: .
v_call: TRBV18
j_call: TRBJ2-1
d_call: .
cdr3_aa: CASSPAGEGEQFF
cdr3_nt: TGTGCCAGCTCCCCGGCAGGTGAGGGTGAGCAGTTCTTC

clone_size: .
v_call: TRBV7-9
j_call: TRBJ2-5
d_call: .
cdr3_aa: CASSREETQYF
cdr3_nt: TGTGCCAGCAGCCGCGAAGAGACCCAGTACTTC

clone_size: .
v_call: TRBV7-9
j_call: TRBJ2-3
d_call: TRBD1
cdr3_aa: CASSSQSTGRRTDTQYF
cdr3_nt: TGTGCCAGCAGCTCGCAATCGACAGGGCGAAGGACAGATACGCAGTATTTT

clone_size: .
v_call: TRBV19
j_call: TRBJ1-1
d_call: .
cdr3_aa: CASKKGGRENTEAFF
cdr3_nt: TGTGCCAGTAAGAAGGGTGGCAGGGAGAACACTGAAGCTTTCTTT

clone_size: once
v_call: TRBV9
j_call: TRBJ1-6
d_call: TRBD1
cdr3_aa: CASSVDRDNSPLHF
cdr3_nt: TGTGCCAGCAGCGTGGACAGGGATAATTCACCCCTCCACTTT

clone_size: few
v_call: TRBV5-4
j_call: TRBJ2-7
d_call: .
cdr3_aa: CASRMGGSIPYEQYF
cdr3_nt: TGTGCCAGCAGGATGGGGGGTTCAATCCCCTACGAGCAGTACTTC

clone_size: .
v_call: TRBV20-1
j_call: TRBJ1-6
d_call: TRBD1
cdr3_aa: CRAGGSTLHF
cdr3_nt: TGCAGAGCAGGGGGCTCGACCCTCCACTTT

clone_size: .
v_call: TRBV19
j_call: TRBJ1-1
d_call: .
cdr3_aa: CASSLSGVPTEAFF
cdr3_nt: TGTGCCAGTAGCCTATCAGGGGTACCCACTGAAGCTTTCTTT

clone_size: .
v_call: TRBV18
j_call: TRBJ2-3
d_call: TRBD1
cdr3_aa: CASSPPGTGSTDTQYF
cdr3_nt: TGTGCCAGCTCACCCCCCGGGACAGGATCCACAGATACGCAGTATTTT

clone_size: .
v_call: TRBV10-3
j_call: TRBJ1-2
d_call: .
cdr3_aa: CAISESGARRDGYTF
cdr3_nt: TGTGCCATCAGTGAGTCGGGGGCAAGGCGGGATGGCTACACCTTC

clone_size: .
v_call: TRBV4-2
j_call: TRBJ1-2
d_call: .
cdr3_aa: CASSQGPDSPEGYTF
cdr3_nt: TGTGCCAGCAGCCAAGGTCCGGACAGTCCTGAGGGCTACACCTTC

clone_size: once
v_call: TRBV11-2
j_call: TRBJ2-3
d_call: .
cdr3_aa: CASSPGTDTQYF
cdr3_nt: TGTGCCAGCAGCCCAGGAACAGATACGCAGTATTTT

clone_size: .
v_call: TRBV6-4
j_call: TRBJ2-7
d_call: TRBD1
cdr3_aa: CASSALGMDRGPYEQYF
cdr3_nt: TGTGCCAGCAGTGCCCTCGGAATGGACAGGGGTCCCTACGAGCAGTACTTC

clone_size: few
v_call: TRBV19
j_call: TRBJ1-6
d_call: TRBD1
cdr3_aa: CASSKTEGTGYSPLHF
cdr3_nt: TGTGCCAGTAGTAAAACGGAAGGGACAGGGTATTCACCCCTCCACTTT

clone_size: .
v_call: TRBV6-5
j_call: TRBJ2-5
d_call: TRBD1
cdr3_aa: CASSRQGDTETQYF
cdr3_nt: TGTGCCAGCAGTAGACAGGGGGATACGGAGACCCAGTACTTC

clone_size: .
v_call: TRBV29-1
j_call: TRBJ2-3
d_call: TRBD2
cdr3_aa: CSVEDSTSGGTDTQYF
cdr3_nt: TGCAGCGTTGAAGATAGCACTAGCGGGGGCACAGATACGCAGTATTTT

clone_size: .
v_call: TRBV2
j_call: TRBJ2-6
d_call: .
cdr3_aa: CASYDRSGANVLTF
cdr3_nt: TGTGCCAGCTACGACAGGTCTGGGGCCAACGTCCTGACTTTC

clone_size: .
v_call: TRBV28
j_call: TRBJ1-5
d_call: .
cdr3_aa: CASSPVLQPQHF
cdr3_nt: TGTGCCAGCAGCCCCGTTCTTCAGCCCCAGCATTTT

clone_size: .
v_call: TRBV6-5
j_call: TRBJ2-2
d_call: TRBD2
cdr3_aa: CASSYGRANTGELFF
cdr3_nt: TGTGCCAGCAGTTACGGGAGGGCTAACACCGGGGAGCTGTTTTTT

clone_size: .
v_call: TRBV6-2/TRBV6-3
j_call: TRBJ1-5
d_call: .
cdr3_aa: CASSFSGGSPSTPQHF
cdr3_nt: TGTGCCAGCAGTTTCTCCGGGGGGTCACCTTCAACGCCCCAGCATTTT

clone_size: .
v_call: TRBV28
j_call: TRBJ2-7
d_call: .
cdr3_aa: CASSFHLAQLTYEQYF
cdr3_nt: TGTGCCAGCAGTTTCCACCTGGCCCAGTTGACCTACGAGCAGTACTTC

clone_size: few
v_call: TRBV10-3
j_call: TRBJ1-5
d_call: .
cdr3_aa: CAATSPGQPQHF
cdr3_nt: TGTGCCGCCACTTCTCCGGGTCAGCCCCAGCATTTT

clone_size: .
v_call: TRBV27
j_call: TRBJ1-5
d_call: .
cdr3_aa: CASSLKGQGYNQPQHF
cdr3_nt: TGTGCCAGCAGTTTAAAGGGGCAGGGATACAATCAGCCCCAGCATTTT

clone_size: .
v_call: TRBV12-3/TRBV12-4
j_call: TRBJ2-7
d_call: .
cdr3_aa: CATSGGPYEQYF
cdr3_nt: TGTGCCACCTCAGGGGGGCCCTACGAGCAGTACTTC

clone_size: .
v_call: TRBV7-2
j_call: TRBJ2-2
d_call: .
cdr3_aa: CASSLVGQGRTGELFF
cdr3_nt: TGTGCCAGCAGCTTAGTGGGCCAGGGGCGCACCGGGGAGCTGTTTTTT

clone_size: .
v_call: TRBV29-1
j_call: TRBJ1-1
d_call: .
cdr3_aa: CSVGRRLTAEAFF
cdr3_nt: TGCAGCGTTGGCCGAAGACTTACGGCTGAAGCTTTCTTT

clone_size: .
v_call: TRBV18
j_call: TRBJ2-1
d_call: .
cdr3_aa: CASSPPGAAPYNEQFF
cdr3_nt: TGTGCCAGCTCACCCCCTGGGGCCGCCCCATATAATGAGCAGTTCTTC

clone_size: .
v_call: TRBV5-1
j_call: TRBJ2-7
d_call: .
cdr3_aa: CASSLVNEQYF
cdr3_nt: TGCGCCAGCAGCTTGGTTAACGAGCAGTACTTC

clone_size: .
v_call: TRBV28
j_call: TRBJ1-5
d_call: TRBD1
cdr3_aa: CASRSPGTGMSNQPQHF
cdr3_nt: TGTGCCAGCAGATCTCCCGGGACAGGGATGAGCAATCAGCCCCAGCATTTT

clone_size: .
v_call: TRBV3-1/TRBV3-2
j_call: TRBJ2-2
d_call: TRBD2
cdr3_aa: CASSQGSGVGELFF
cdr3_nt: TGTGCCAGCAGCCAGGGTAGCGGGGTCGGGGAGCTGTTTTTT

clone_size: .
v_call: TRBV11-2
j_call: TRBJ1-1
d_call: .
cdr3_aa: CASSLARGTEAFF
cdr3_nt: TGTGCCAGCAGCTTAGCAAGGGGCACTGAAGCTTTCTTT

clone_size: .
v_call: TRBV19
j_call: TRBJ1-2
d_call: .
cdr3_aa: CASSIPRTGLYGYTF
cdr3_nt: TGTGCCAGTAGTATACCCCGAACAGGGCTCTATGGCTACACCTTC

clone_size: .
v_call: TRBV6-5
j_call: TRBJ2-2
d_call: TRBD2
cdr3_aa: CASSYFAGGPPGELFF
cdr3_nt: TGTGCCAGCAGTTATTTTGCGGGAGGGCCCCCCGGGGAGCTGTTTTTT

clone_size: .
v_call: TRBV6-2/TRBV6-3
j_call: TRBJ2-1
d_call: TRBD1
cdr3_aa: CASSSLDRGRYNEQFF
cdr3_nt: TGTGCCAGCAGTTCACTGGACAGGGGGCGTTACAATGAGCAGTTCTTC

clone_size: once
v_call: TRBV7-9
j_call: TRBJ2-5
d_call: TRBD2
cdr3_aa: CASSLPGLAGGRETQYF
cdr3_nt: TGTGCCAGCAGCCTACCGGGACTAGCGGGAGGAAGAGAGACCCAGTACTTC

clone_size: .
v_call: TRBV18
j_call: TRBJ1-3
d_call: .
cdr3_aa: CASSLRQDSFSGNTIYF
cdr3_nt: TGTGCCAGCTCACTAAGACAGGACAGTTTCTCTGGAAACACCATATATTTT

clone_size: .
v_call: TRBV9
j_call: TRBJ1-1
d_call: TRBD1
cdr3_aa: CASSASGQLNTEAFF
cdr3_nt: TGTGCCAGCAGCGCATCGGGACAGTTGAACACTGAAGCTTTCTTT